This T cell receptor (beta chain) was obtained from a study of control samples from healthy donors and cancer patients. CDR3 size: 17 residues. Germline loops: CDR1 LNHDA, CDR2 SQIVND (reference sequence). V shed 7 bases and J 2 bases; nucleotides not matched to a gene: 11. Only in-frame clones appear in the TCRdb table, and some are missing; sequencing was by immunoSEQ multiplex PCR. The table has about 50,000 clones, 85% to 95% seen once. This receptor was identified in a man aged 30 to 45 with colorectal cancer. The chain links TRBV19 to TRBJ2-6; 7 nucleotides match TRBD1. Sequenced: PBMCs. In DNA, the CDR3 is TGTGCCAGTACCGAGATGGGTGGGACAGCTGGGGCCAACGTCCTGACTTTC. It is translated as CASTEMGGTAGANVLTF.